These 17 T cell receptor beta chains share one sample of origin, sequenced in a study of tumor and adjacent non-tumor tissue in lung cancer. Three rounds of nested PCR, following a modified ARM-PCR protocol, produced the TCRbeta library. TCRdb passed the multiplex PCR reads through MiXCR, listing each CDR3 protein once. Among 100,000 or so distinct CDR3 sequences listed, 65% were seen once. This sample's RNA came from whole unsorted tissue. Distant lung tissue was collected more than 3 cm away from the tumor edge. The sequenced material came from distant non-tumor lung tissue. All receptors come from a man aged 25 to 40 with non-small cell lung cancer.

This clonotype was recorded at least ten times. This chain links TRBV6-1 with TRBJ2-2; weak D call: TRBD1 (5 bases). Germline CDR1 and CDR2: MNHNS and SASEGT. Trimming stripped 2 bases from V and 3 bases from J, with 10 bases between. The CDR3 is made up of 15 amino acids. CDR3 sequence: CASSETQGYTGELFF. The CDR3, as DNA: TGTGCCAGCAGTGAAACCCAGGGATACACCGGGGAGCTGTTTTTT.

There are a few counts of this clonotype. The CDR3 region is CASSFGGGSFQETQYF. CDR3 in DNA: TGTGCCAGCAGCTTTGGCGGGGGCAGTTTCCAAGAGACCCAGTACTTC. The chain joins TRBV11-2 to TRBJ2-5, with TRBD2 as a possible D gene (7 bases). This CDR3 comprises 16 residues. Germline values: CDR1 SGHAT, CDR2 FQNNGV. The germline V and J ends were trimmed by 3 bases and 1 base, with 15 bases remaining between them. The full variable domain, completed using reference TRBV11-2 and TRBJ2-5, is EAGVAQSPRYKIIEKRQSVAFWCNPISGHATLYWYQQILGQGPKLLIQFQNNGVVDDSQLPKDRFSAERLKGVDSTLKIQPAKLEDSAVYLCASSFGGGSFQETQYFGPGTRLLVL.

In its sample, this clonotype was seen many times. The CDR3 bases are TGCAGTGTTCACAGGGGGCATGACACTGAAGCTTTCTTT. This translates into CSVHRGHDTEAFF. V is TRBV20-1 and J is TRBJ1-1; 9 bases line up with TRBD1. Germline-derived CDR1 and CDR2 are DFQATT and SNEGSKA (reference sequence). The CDR3 is 13 amino acids. V was pared by 7 bases and J by 3 bases, with 6 bases of the junction left unmatched.

At least ten counts were recorded for this clonotype. The J gene is TRBJ2-5, the V gene TRBV20-1; D is tentatively TRBD1 or TRBD2 (5 bases each). V lost 2 bases, J lost 5 bases, and 9 bases lay in between. The CDR3 is made up of 12 amino acids. CDR1 is DFQATT and CDR2 is SNEGSKA in the germline V gene (reference sequence). The CDR3 loop reads CSARRGAETQYF. CDR3 nucleotide sequence: TGCAGTGCTAGAAGGGGAGCTGAGACCCAGTACTTC.

This clonotype was counted ten times or more. The chain carries TRBV29-1 and TRBJ1-1; D is perhaps TRBD1 (5 bases). The CDR3 length is 11 residues. The V end lost 3 bases, the J end lost 10 bases, and 12 bases lay between the germline ends. Germline values: CDR1 SQVTM, CDR2 ANQGSEA. This chain's CDR3 is CSVDSAGGAFF. CDR3 in DNA: TGCAGCGTTGACTCAGCGGGGGGAGCTTTCTTT.

This clonotype was seen ten or more times. The V and J genes are TRBV20-1 and TRBJ2-1; D is possibly TRBD1 or TRBD2 (5 bases each). V lost 6 bases and J lost 1, with 16 bases in between. CDR3 length: 15 amino acids. The germline V gene has CDR1 DFQATT and CDR2 SNEGSKA (reference sequence). CDR3 in DNA: TGCAGTGCCGTAGACGGGGACGTATCCTACAATGAGCAGTTCTTC. Translating it yields CSAVDGDVSYNEQFF.

About this clonotype itself: Given a much more abundant clone one base away, this may be a read error. This chain connects TRBV6-5 to TRBJ2-6; D not resolved. Germline V gene lookup returns CDR1 MNHEY and CDR2 SVGAGI. The CDR3 loop spans 15 amino acids. CDR3 region: CTTTIMISGANVLTF. The CDR3 DNA sequence: TGTACCACCACTATCATGATCTCCGGGGCCAACGTCCTGACTTTC.

Points on this clonotype: At one end, the junction sequence differs from germline, possibly due to a read error. The rearrangement links TRBV11-2 to TRBJ2-7; TRBD1 might be the D (5 bases). The CDR3 sequence is 13 residues long. Germline values: CDR1 SGHAT, CDR2 FQNNGV. CDR3 protein: CTSSFTGTYEQYF. CDR3 bases: TGTACCAGCAGCTTCACAGGAACATACGAGCAGTACTTC.

This sequence joins TRBV28 and TRBJ2-7, with 8 nucleotides matching TRBD1. Per germline, CDR1 MDHEN and CDR2 SYDVKM. The CDR3 has 14 residues. Losses at the gene ends were 1 base for V and 5 bases for J; bases not matched to a gene: 4. The CDR3 coding sequence is TGTGCCAGCAGTTTATCCCAGGGGGCCAACGAGCAGTACTTC. Its translation: CASSLSQGANEQYF.

This clonotype was detected ten times or more. This chain connects TRBV29-1 to TRBJ2-1, with D uncertain. Germline CDR1 SQVTM, CDR2 ANQGSEA. CDR3 length equals 12 residues. V was cut by 3 bases and J by 9 bases, with 12 bases left in between. CDR3 protein: CSVEGNAGEQFF. The CDR3, as DNA: TGCAGCGTTGAGGGAAATGCTGGTGAGCAGTTCTTC.

In this sample, this clonotype turned up many times. The J gene is TRBJ2-3, the V gene TRBV12-3 or TRBV12-4, with unresolved D. This CDR3 comprises 12 residues. Trimming took off 3 bases at V and 5 bases at J, with 6 bases between the two ends. The CDR3 region is CASSFSRDTQYF. The CDR3 bases are TGTGCCAGCAGTTTTTCCAGAGATACGCAGTATTTT.

The chain couples TRBV11-3 to TRBJ1-1; D not certain. The CDR3 is 15 residues long. V shed 4 bases and J shed 0 bases, with 12 bases lying between them. Germline CDR1 SGHNT, CDR2 YENEEA. CDR3 sequence reads: CASSSVTSMNTEAFF. DNA of the CDR3: TGTGCCAGCAGCTCGGTAACCAGCATGAACACTGAAGCTTTCTTT.

The sample holds a few counts of this clonotype. The chain carries TRBV11-3 and TRBJ1-2, with 8 positions matching TRBD1. With V trimmed by 9 bases and J by 6 bases, 9 bases remained unmatched. The germline CDR1 and CDR2 sequences are SGHNT and YENEEA. This CDR3 is 13 amino acids long. The CDR3 sequence: CASGLSGGNGYTF. CDR3 bases: TGTGCCAGTGGCTTATCAGGGGGCAATGGCTACACCTTC.

This clonotype was picked up many times. The genes are TRBV12-3 or TRBV12-4 and TRBJ1-3, with D perhaps matching TRBD1 (5 bases). The CDR3 is 13 residues long. With 6 bases removed from V and 3 bases from J, the gap between germline ends came to 9 bases. The CDR3 DNA is TGTGCCAGCAGGTTCGGGGGTGGAAACACCATATATTTT. It yields the protein CASRFGGGNTIYF.

Regarding this clonotype: A junction end diverges from the germline sequence, so it may reflect a read error. CDR3 in DNA: TGTAGTGCTAGAGCGATAGTAAAGACTGAAGCTTTCTTT. Encoded protein: CSARAIVKTEAFF. The V gene is TRBV20-1, the J gene TRBJ1-1, with unresolved D. Germline CDR1 and CDR2: DFQATT and SNEGSKA (reference sequence). The CDR3 length is 13 residues.

In this sample, this clonotype turned up many times. This chain links TRBV4-1 with TRBJ2-2; D gene unclear. V shed 0 bases and J shed 9 bases, with 8 bases lying between them. The germline V gene encodes CDR1 MGHRA and CDR2 YSYEKL. The CDR3 loop spans 13 amino acids. The CDR3 nucleotides read TGCGCCAGCAGCCAAGATAGGCCCCGGGAGCTGTTTTTT. Protein: CASSQDRPRELFF.

On this clonotype itself: One junction end disagrees with the germline gene, perhaps due to a read error. V and J are TRBV20-1 and TRBJ2-3; 15 positions agree with TRBD2. The CDR3 is 18 residues long. Germline CDR1 DFQATT, CDR2 SNEGSKA (reference sequence). The CDR3 protein is CSAPGLAGGAGRHRYAVF. The CDR3, as DNA: TGCAGTGCCCCCGGACTAGCGGGGGGGGCGGGTCGGCACAGATACGCAGTATTT.